Given below is one TCR beta chain in context. The source of the sample is a study of blood T cell repertoires in COVID-19. At the level of the study: The United States, Italy and Spain supplied acute and convalescent COVID-19 samples. In each case, the material was cDNA or gDNA derived from T cells, B-cell-depleted T cells, or PBMCs.

Methods used by the authors: Quantification of nucleated cells was approximated via reference gene primer amplification. The method was immunoSEQ multiplex PCR; TCRdb's version includes in-frame clones alone and lacks a portion of them. V and J calls and clone size are given by that table; D and trimming were obtained from the DNA. The repertoire consists of 100,000 to 150,000 clones, with roughly 84% occurring once and the leading ten covering about a sixth. This CDR3 contains 15 residues. Trimming shortened V by 1 base and J by 4 bases, and 11 bases separated the two germline ends. From germline, CDR1 is SGHKS and CDR2 YYEKEE (reference sequence).

V usage is TRBV5-5 and J usage is TRBJ2-2; TRBD1 is a possible D gene (6 bases). The sequencing sample was made of peripheral blood. The source of this sequence is a woman older than 75 with acute or convalescent COVID-19. CDR3 sequence: CASSLPQGSTGELFF. CDR3 in DNA: TGTGCCAGCAGCTTGCCACAGGGATCCACCGGGGAGCTGTTTTTT.